Below are 24 T cell receptor beta chains sequenced from a single sample in a study of graft-versus-host responses after intestinal transplantation. Only in-frame clones appear in the TCRdb table, and some are missing; sequencing was by immunoSEQ multiplex PCR. The data show tens of thousands of clones, with roughly 95% seen just once and 0.2% to 0.25% held by the top ten. These receptors' antigens are unknown. This sample comprised unstimulated CD8+ T cells sorted from spleen or lymph node cells, obtained before transplant. Source of these receptors: a human donor who was the organ donor for an intestinal transplant.

CDR3 bases: TGTGCCAGCAGCTTAGACAGTAGCTATAATTCACCCCTCCACTTT. Protein: CASSLDSSYNSPLHF. The gene calls are TRBV11-2 and TRBJ1-6, with D hard to call. V was cut by 0 bases and J by 3 bases, with 6 bases left in between. This CDR3 is 15 amino acids long. CDR1 SGHAT and CDR2 FQNNGV come from the germline V gene.

The sample holds one count of this clone. This chain links TRBV4-1 with TRBJ2-5; 8 positions agree with TRBD2. The assigned J gene may be wrong: the sequence end matches TRBJ2-7 better. Germline CDR1 is MGHRA and CDR2 is YSYEKL. The CDR3 sequence is 15 residues long. CDR3: CASSQPGLAFDEQYF. CDR3 nucleotide sequence: TGCGCCAGCAGCCAACCCGGACTAGCTTTCGACGAGCAGTACTTC.

This rearrangement joins TRBV18 to TRBJ2-7; TRBD1 matches at 7 bases. The V gene end was trimmed by 2 bases and the J gene end by 5 bases; junction bases not matched to a gene: 3. This CDR3 has 13 residues. CDR1 is KGHSH, CDR2 LQKENI, per germline. CDR3 residues: CASSPTGAHEQYF. CDR3 nucleotide sequence: TGTGCCAGCTCACCAACAGGGGCCCACGAGCAGTACTTC.

The rearrangement uses TRBV27 and TRBJ2-1; 7 bases align to TRBD1. The V gene's germline CDR1 is MNHEY and CDR2 SMNVEV (reference sequence). V shed 2 bases and J 1 base; nucleotides not matched to a gene: 8. The length of the CDR3 is 17 residues. The CDR3 here is CASSLQGGEISYNEQFF. CDR3 nucleotides: TGTGCCAGCAGTTTACAAGGGGGCGAGATATCCTACAATGAGCAGTTCTTC.

The V call is TRBV7-3, the J call TRBJ2-1; D possibly matches TRBD1 or TRBD2 (6 bases each). Germline values: CDR1 SGHTA, CDR2 FQGTGA. This CDR3 spans 14 amino acids. Trimming shortened V by 4 bases and J by 8 bases, and 15 bases separated the two germline ends. The DNA for the CDR3 is TGTGCCAGCAGCTCCGGGACGGGGGCTTATGAGCAGTTCTTC. As protein: CASSSGTGAYEQFF.

This sequence joins TRBV4-1 and TRBJ1-2, with TRBD1 as a possible D gene (5 bases). CDR1 is MGHRA and CDR2 is YSYEKL in the germline V gene. V lost 0 bases, J lost 5 bases, and 7 bases lay in between. This CDR3 comprises 13 residues. CDR3 region: CASSQDRGYGYTF. In DNA form, the CDR3 reads TGCGCCAGCAGCCAAGATCGGGGGTATGGCTACACCTTC.

In this sample, this clone turned up a few times. J is TRBJ2-2 and V is TRBV19, with TRBD1 as a possible D gene (6 bases). Trimming stripped 5 bases from V and 8 bases from J, with 21 bases between. Germline V gene lookup returns CDR1 LNHDA and CDR2 SQIVND (reference sequence). The CDR3 spans 16 residues. CDR3 loop: CASSFPGRGRRGELFF. DNA for the CDR3: TGTGCCAGTAGTTTTCCCGGCAGGGGACGACGTGGGGAGCTGTTTTTT.

The rearrangement uses TRBV9 and TRBJ2-5; no firm D call. CDR3 length: 15 amino acids. Per the germline V gene, CDR1 is SGDLS and CDR2 is YYNGEE. V dropped 0 bases and J dropped 5 bases, with 14 bases sitting between them. In DNA, the CDR3 is TGTGCCAGCAGCGTAGGGCTAGGCGGAGCGGAGACCCAGTACTTC. It encodes CASSVGLGGAETQYF.

The V call is TRBV6-1, the J call TRBJ2-2, with D maybe TRBD2 (6 bases). The CDR3 contains 14 residues. V was clipped by 4 bases and J by 4 bases, with 10 bases between them. Germline V gene data show CDR1 as MNHNS and CDR2 as SASEGT. CDR3 region: CASSALGGTGELFF. CDR3 nucleotides: TGTGCCAGCAGTGCTCTCGGGGGCACCGGGGAGCTGTTTTTT.

The chain couples TRBV19 to TRBJ1-1; the D is unclear. V dropped 0 bases and J dropped 1 base, with 12 bases sitting between them. There are 16 residues in the CDR3. Germline CDR1 and CDR2: LNHDA and SQIVND (reference sequence). The CDR3 region is CASSIETDNPNTEAFF. The DNA for the CDR3 is TGTGCCAGTAGTATAGAAACCGATAATCCGAACACTGAAGCTTTCTTT.

The chain combines TRBV4-1 with TRBJ1-1; 9 positions agree with TRBD1. This CDR3 region has 13 residues. In germline, CDR1 is MGHRA, CDR2 YSYEKL. V shed 5 bases, J shed 3 bases, and the junction held 1 base outside the gene matches. The chain's CDR3 is CASSRTGDTEAFF. CDR3 DNA sequence: TGCGCCAGCAGCAGGACAGGGGACACTGAAGCTTTCTTT.

The V call is TRBV28, the J call TRBJ2-1; possibly TRBD2 for D (6 bases). V was pared by 6 bases and J by 0 bases, with 18 bases between. The CDR3 loop spans 17 amino acids. CDR1 is MDHEN, CDR2 SYDVKM, per germline. This CDR3 is CASSAIIGGSSYNEQFF. CDR3 sequence (DNA): TGTGCCAGCAGCGCAATTATCGGGGGAAGCTCCTACAATGAGCAGTTCTTC.

The genes are TRBV11-3 and TRBJ2-5, with D perhaps matching TRBD1 or TRBD2 (6 bases each). Matching the DNA end better, TRBJ2-7 makes the J call doubtful. Germline V gene lookup returns CDR1 SGHNT and CDR2 YENEEA. The CDR3 has 14 residues. CDR3 nucleotides: TGTGCCAGCAGCTTCGGGGGCGCACCATACGAGCAGTACTTC. Translation gives CASSFGGAPYEQYF.

This chain uses TRBV7-8 with TRBJ2-2; 9 bases line up with TRBD2. Germline CDR1 is SGHVS and CDR2 is FQNEAQ. The length of the CDR3 is 15 residues. Losses at the gene ends were 4 bases for V and 9 bases for J; bases not matched to a gene: 9. The CDR3 region has the DNA TGTGCCAGCAGCTCCCAGCGGGGGGCTCCTCGGGAGCTGTTTTTT. This translates into CASSSQRGAPRELFF.

The genes are TRBV28 and TRBJ1-6; D is perhaps TRBD1 (5 bases). V lost 8 bases and J lost 5, with 22 bases in between. From germline, CDR1 is MDHEN and CDR2 SYDVKM. This CDR3 has 17 residues. The CDR3 DNA reads TGTGCCAGCGCGCCATCGGGGCCGATACTGAATAATTCACCCCTCCACTTT. The encoded protein is CASAPSGPILNNSPLHF.

The rearrangement links TRBV27 to TRBJ1-6, with unresolved D. Germline CDR1 and CDR2: MNHEY and SMNVEV (reference sequence). There are 12 residues in the CDR3. Trimming removed 7 bases at V and 7 bases at J, with 8 bases between. Written as DNA, the CDR3 is TGTGCCAGCAAACAACTAAATTCACCCCTCCACTTT. Its protein is CASKQLNSPLHF.

This sequence joins TRBV28 and TRBJ1-5; D remains ambiguous. Trimming took 7 bases from V and 7 from J, leaving 14 bases between them. The CDR3 spans 13 residues. CDR1 and CDR2 from the germline V gene are MDHEN and SYDVKM. The CDR3 coding sequence is TGTGCCAGCACCGGCCGGGATGGGCAGCCCCAGCATTTT. Translation: CASTGRDGQPQHF.

This clone was seen only a few times. The gene calls are TRBV27 and TRBJ2-7, with 9 bases matching TRBD1. J lost 6 bases, V lost 6 bases, and 12 bases had no gene match. CDR3 length: 15 amino acids. Germline V lookup: CDR1 MNHEY, CDR2 SMNVEV (reference sequence). CDR3 in DNA: TGTGCCAGCAGACAGGCCGGGACAGGGACGGGCGAGCAGTACTTC. Translating it yields CASRQAGTGTGEQYF.

This chain connects TRBV10-1 to TRBJ2-5; D is perhaps TRBD1 (5 bases). The CDR3 covers 14 residues. Trimming pared 2 bases from V and 5 bases from J, leaving 12 bases between. CDR1 is WNHNN and CDR2 is SYGVQD in the germline V gene (reference sequence). The CDR3 sequence is CASSEDSYGETQYF. The DNA of the CDR3 is TGCGCCAGCAGTGAGGACAGCTATGGCGAGACCCAGTACTTC.

This chain's CDR3 is CASSPPGGYGYTF. Here the CDR3 DNA reads TGTGCCAGCAGCCCTCCAGGGGGCTATGGCTACACCTTC. J is TRBJ1-2 and V is TRBV9, with 7 positions matching TRBD1. The CDR3 is made up of 13 amino acids. V shed 4 bases, J shed 4 bases, and the junction held 4 bases outside the gene matches. CDR1 is SGDLS, CDR2 YYNGEE, per germline.

This chain links TRBV5-5 with TRBJ2-2; TRBD2 matches 11 bases. CDR1 and CDR2 from the germline V gene are SGHKS and YYEKEE (reference sequence). The V gene end was trimmed by 5 bases and the J gene end by 3 bases; junction bases not matched to a gene: 9. The CDR3 has 17 amino acids. The CDR3 loop is CASRAPLAGADTGELFF. CDR3 in DNA: TGTGCCAGCAGGGCGCCACTAGCGGGGGCTGACACCGGGGAGCTGTTTTTT.

This chain joins TRBV28 and TRBJ1-1; D not certain. The CDR3 contains 13 residues. Germline loops: CDR1 MDHEN, CDR2 SYDVKM. V was shortened by 6 bases and J by 1 base, with 9 bases between the two germline ends. The CDR3 sequence: CASSTVGNTEAFF. CDR3 nucleotides: TGTGCCAGCAGCACGGTTGGGAACACTGAAGCTTTCTTT.

The V gene is TRBV13, the J gene TRBJ1-3; D might be TRBD1 (5 bases). Trimming stripped 0 bases from V and 2 bases from J, with 8 bases between. Germline-derived CDR1 and CDR2 are PRHDT and FYEKMQ (reference sequence). The length of the CDR3 is 15 residues. The CDR3 nucleotides are TGTGCCAGCAGCTTAGGCCAGGGTACTGGAAACACCATATATTTT. Protein product: CASSLGQGTGNTIYF.

V usage is TRBV28 and J usage is TRBJ1-3; D unresolved. V was pared by 3 bases and J by 0 bases, with 6 bases between. CDR1 and CDR2 from the germline V gene are MDHEN and SYDVKM. This CDR3 has 14 amino acids. As DNA, the CDR3 is TGTGCCAGCAGTTTCTCCAACTCTGGAAACACCATATATTTT. Amino acid sequence: CASSFSNSGNTIYF.